This TCR beta chain was obtained from a study of CXCR3-negative and CXCR3-positive naive CD8 T cells. Notes on the study in general: Memory cells differed in TRBV-TRBJ usage, but naive CXCR3-negative and CXCR3-positive cells had similar usage.

Notes on this clonotype: As yet, its antigen is unknown.

It was by 5' RACE with UMI labels that the TRB cDNA libraries were prepared. TCRdb reprocessed the 5' RACE reads, keeping one entry per CDR3 protein, no DNA. The listing records 37,000 or so distinct CDR3 sequences. The germline V gene encodes CDR1 MGHRA and CDR2 YSYEKL. The CDR3 spans 17 residues. The material sequenced was memory CD8+ T cells from blood. The source is a human donor in good health. Some clones in this sample may be carry-over from other donors' samples. This sequence joins TRBV4-1 and TRBJ2-1; TCRdb calls TRBD1, which cannot be checked without DNA. CDR3 region: CASSLGTGTSYSNEQFF.